A selection of T cell receptor beta chains follows, all from one sample in a study of spatial heterogeneity in lung cancer. Each CDR3 protein gets one entry after TCRdb re-called the 5' RACE reads with MiXCR. The sample holds some 44,000 distinct CDR3 sequences, roughly an eighth seen once. This material consisted of PBMCs, taken at surgery. Source of these receptors: a male donor with early-stage non-small cell lung cancer. The conserved cysteine and the conserved F or W are not part of the CDR3 here.

TRBJ1-1,TRBV10-3,AISERDRAWRTEAF
TRBJ2-3,TRBV5-1,ASSLGLDGDTQY
TRBJ1-2,TRBV9,ASSVALAYGYT
TRBJ1-5,TRBV12-3/TRBV12-4,ASRLTGDVNQPQH
TRBJ2-7,TRBV5-1,ASSPNLGEGVPYEQY
TRBJ2-3,TRBV5-1,ASSLAPTDTQY
TRBJ2-3,TRBV20-1,SAPKWTGPSTDTQY
TRBJ2-1,TRBV7-9,ASSLSSGLVYNEQF
TRBJ1-2,TRBV5-1,ASSFENYGYT
TRBJ2-7,TRBV29-1,SVAQGRGEQY
TRBJ2-7,TRBV12-3/TRBV12-4,ASSPPLTYEQY
TRBJ2-3,TRBV5-1,ASSLDPGLRTDTQY
TRBJ2-2,TRBV7-8,ASSLAAGGTGELF
TRBJ2-3,TRBV7-2,ASSSKTGGGTDTQY
TRBJ1-3,TRBV20-1,SARDPQGGDTIY
TRBJ2-1,TRBV20-1,SASIGSSYNEQF
TRBJ2-7,TRBV7-6,ASSLLPSKQY
TRBJ2-7,TRBV10-3,AISDRHASSYEQY
TRBJ2-3,TRBV28,ASSLGLADSTDTQY
TRBJ1-1,TRBV6-6,ASSQTDRGVTEAF
TRBJ2-7,TRBV29-1,SAILAGVTYEQY
TRBJ2-2,TRBV6-2/TRBV6-3,ASTQGTDRTGELF
TRBJ2-4,TRBV28,ASSPNGLGRTKNIQY
TRBJ2-1,TRBV5-1,ASSLVLVRSYNEQF
TRBJ2-1,TRBV28,ASSWRGLSSYNEQF
TRBJ2-1,TRBV2,ARSGTGVVRREGRYRDEQF
TRBJ2-1,TRBV21-1,ASSKAVSGGVYNEQF
TRBJ2-5,TRBV5-6,ASSLADRDIETQY
TRBJ2-3,TRBV7-2,ASSLGLALSTDTQY
TRBJ1-1,TRBV12-3/TRBV12-4,ASSRQGQAEAF
TRBJ2-1,TRBV7-3,ASSWAASSYNEQF
TRBJ2-5,TRBV15,ATSRAIRLPEETQY
TRBJ2-6,TRBV5-4,ASNTDLMGGANVLT
TRBJ2-7,TRBV6-2/TRBV6-3,ASRPSGSPYEQY
TRBJ2-3,TRBV5-1,ASSLAYGRGTDTQY
TRBJ2-5,TRBV11-1,ASSLLWGGEETQY
TRBJ2-7,TRBV12-3/TRBV12-4,ASSVSSPPYEQY
TRBJ1-1,TRBV27,ASSLSKWTEAF
TRBJ2-1,TRBV29-1,SVSPEDAYNEQF
TRBJ2-1,TRBV6-2/TRBV6-3,ASSSISGRGHNEQF
TRBJ1-2,TRBV7-9,ASSLVQGLYGYT
TRBJ1-5,TRBV29-1,SVAGVGQPQH
TRBJ1-5,TRBV6-5,ASSSDRGNQPQH
TRBJ1-6,TRBV19,ASRDREDYNSPLH
TRBJ1-6,TRBV10-2,ASSTGAGSPLH
TRBJ2-7,TRBV2,ASIGQPYEQY
TRBJ2-7,TRBV25-1,ASSESVRGTEQY
TRBJ2-1,TRBV20-1,SARGPSSYNEQF
TRBJ2-7,TRBV6-2/TRBV6-3,ASRPTGTGTYEQY
TRBJ1-5,TRBV3-1,ASSQAGEHSNQPQH
TRBJ1-5,TRBV19,ASSVYGDQPQH
TRBJ2-5,TRBV5-1,ASSTGLAGNQETQY
TRBJ1-2,TRBV10-3,AIGTGTGYSGYT